This TCR beta chain was sequenced during a study of OX40 agonist ivuxolimab in advanced cancers. In the study overall: Patients received the agonistic anti-OX40 (CD134) antibody ivuxolimab.

On cycle 4 day 1 and cycle 7 day 1, as well as at baseline, blood was sampled. Only in-frame clones appear in the TCRdb table, and some are missing; sequencing was by immunoSEQ multiplex PCR. The sample has about 100,000 clones, 90% seen once. Trimming cost V 0 bases and J 0 bases; bases outside gene matches: 1. Germline V gene sequence: CDR1 SGHRS, CDR2 YFSETQ. The CDR3 spans 17 residues. Sequenced here: CD4+ or CD8+ T cells sorted from blood, sampled in a trial of the OX40 agonist ivuxolimab. The TCR comes from an adult with an advanced solid tumor such as melanoma, head and neck, liver or kidney cancer. The V and J genes are TRBV5-1 and TRBJ2-6; TRBD2 matches at 9 bases. Here the CDR3 reads CASSLASGVSGANVLTF. CDR3 coding DNA: TGCGCCAGCAGCTTGGCTAGCGGGGTCTCTGGGGCCAACGTCCTGACTTTC.